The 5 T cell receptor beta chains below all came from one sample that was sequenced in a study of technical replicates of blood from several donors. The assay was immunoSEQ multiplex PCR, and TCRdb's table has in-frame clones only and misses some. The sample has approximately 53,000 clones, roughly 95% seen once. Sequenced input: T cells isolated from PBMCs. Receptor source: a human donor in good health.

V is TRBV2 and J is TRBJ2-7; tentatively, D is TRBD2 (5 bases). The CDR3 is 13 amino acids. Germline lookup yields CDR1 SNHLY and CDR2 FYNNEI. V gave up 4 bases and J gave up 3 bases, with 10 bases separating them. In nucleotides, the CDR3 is TGTGCCAGCAGTGTTACGGGAATCTACGAGCAGTACTTC. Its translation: CASSVTGIYEQYF.

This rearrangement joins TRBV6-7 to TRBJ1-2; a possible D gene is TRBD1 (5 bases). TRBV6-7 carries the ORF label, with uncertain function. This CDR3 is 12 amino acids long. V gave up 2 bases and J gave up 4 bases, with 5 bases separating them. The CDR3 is CASSYRGYGYTF. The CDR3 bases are TGTGCCAGCAGTTACAGGGGCTATGGCTACACCTTC.

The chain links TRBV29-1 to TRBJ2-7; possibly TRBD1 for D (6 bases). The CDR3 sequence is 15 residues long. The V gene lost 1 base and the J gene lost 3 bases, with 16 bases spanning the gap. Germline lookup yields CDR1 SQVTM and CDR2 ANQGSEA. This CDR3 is CSVEGNFRQDYEQYF. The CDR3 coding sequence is TGCAGCGTTGAAGGCAATTTTCGACAGGACTACGAGCAGTACTTC.

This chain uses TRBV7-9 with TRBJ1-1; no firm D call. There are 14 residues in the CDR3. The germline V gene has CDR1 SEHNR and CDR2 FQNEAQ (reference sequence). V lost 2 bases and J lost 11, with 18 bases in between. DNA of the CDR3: TGTGCCAGCAGCTTACCGCAGGAACGCCGCGGGGCTTTCTTT. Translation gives CASSLPQERRGAFF.

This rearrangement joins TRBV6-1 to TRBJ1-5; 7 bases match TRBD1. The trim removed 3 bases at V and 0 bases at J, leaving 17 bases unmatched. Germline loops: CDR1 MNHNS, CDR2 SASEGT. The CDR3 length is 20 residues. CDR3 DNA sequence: TGTGCCAGCAGTGAGGCCCCGGGACAGACTTACCGTACTAGCAATCAGCCCCAGCATTTT. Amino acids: CASSEAPGQTYRTSNQPQHF.